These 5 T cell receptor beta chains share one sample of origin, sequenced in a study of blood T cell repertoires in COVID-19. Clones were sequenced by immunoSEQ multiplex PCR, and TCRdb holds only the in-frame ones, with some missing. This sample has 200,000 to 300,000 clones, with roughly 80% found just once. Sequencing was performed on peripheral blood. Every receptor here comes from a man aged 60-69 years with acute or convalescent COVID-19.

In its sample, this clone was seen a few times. The CDR3 DNA is TGCGCCACCACTCCTCACCTAGCGGGACTACAAGAGACCCAGTACTTC. It encodes CATTPHLAGLQETQYF. The V gene is TRBV5-1, the J gene TRBJ2-5; 9 bases are a match to TRBD2. Germline lookup yields CDR1 SGHRS and CDR2 YFSETQ. The CDR3 covers 16 residues. Losses at the gene ends were 9 bases for V and 2 bases for J; bases not matched to a gene: 14.

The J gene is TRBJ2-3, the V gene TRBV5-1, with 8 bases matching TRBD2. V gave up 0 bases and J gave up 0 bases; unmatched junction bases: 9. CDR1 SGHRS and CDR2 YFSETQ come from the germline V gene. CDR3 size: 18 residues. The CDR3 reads CASSLGLASFTSTDTQYF. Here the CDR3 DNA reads TGCGCCAGCAGCTTGGGACTAGCGTCTTTTACTAGCACAGATACGCAGTATTTT.

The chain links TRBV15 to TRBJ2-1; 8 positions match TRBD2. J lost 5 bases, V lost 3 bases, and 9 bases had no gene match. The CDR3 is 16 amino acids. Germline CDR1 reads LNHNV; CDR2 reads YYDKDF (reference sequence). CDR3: CATSRWGGGTNNEQFF. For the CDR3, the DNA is TGTGCCACCAGCAGGTGGGGCGGGGGGACTAACAATGAGCAGTTCTTC.

Here the CDR3 DNA reads TGTGCCAGCAGCCAATCCGGGACAGGCACTGAAGCTTTCTTT. It codes for CASSQSGTGTEAFF. The V call is TRBV7-3, the J call TRBJ1-1; 8 bases align to TRBD1. CDR1 is SGHTA and CDR2 is FQGTGA in the germline V gene. The CDR3 extends over 14 amino acids. V shed 5 bases and J 4 bases; nucleotides not matched to a gene: 6. The full variable domain, completed using reference TRBV7-3 and TRBJ1-1, is GAGVSQTPSNKVTEKGKYVELRCDPISGHTALYWYRQSLGQGPEFLIYFQGTGAADDSGLPNDRFFAVRPEGSVSTLKIQRTERGDSAVYLCASSQSGTGTEAFFGQGTRLTVV.

In DNA, the CDR3 is TGTGCCAGCAGTACCGAAGCGGGAAGCTCCTACGAGCAGTACTTC. Its translation is CASSTEAGSSYEQYF. This chain links TRBV6-5 with TRBJ2-7; 7 positions match TRBD2. V trimming: 5 bases; J trimming: 0 bases; junction bases outside the gene matches: 7. The CDR3 loop spans 15 amino acids. CDR1 MNHEY and CDR2 SVGAGI come from the germline V gene.